This T cell receptor beta chain appears in the sequencing data of a study of cytomegalovirus exposure and HLA in healthy donors. The PCR was carried out with 60 Vbeta primers and 13 Jbeta primers. Only in-frame clones appear in the TCRdb table, and some are missing; sequencing was by immunoSEQ multiplex PCR. The table has around 110,000 clones, around 81% seen once. The CDR3 length is 11 residues. CDR1 and CDR2 (germline): SNHLY, FYNNEI. The V end lost 5 bases, the J end lost 14 bases, and 10 bases lay between the germline ends. The sequence derives from a woman aged 30 to 39 in good health and CMV-seronegative. The chain recombines TRBV2 with TRBJ1-6; D remains unclear. The sequencing sample was made of PBMCs. The CDR3 protein is CASSLTSSLHF. The CDR3 bases are TGTGCCAGCAGTCTGACATCGTCCCTCCACTTT.